A single sample is the source of the 29 T cell receptor beta chains below, sequenced in a study of graft-versus-host responses after intestinal transplantation (TCRdb year 2021). The antigens for these receptors are not known. Explained via the paper, the time point label denotes: cells obtained before transplantation from donor or recipient. Library creation used the immunoSEQ multiplex PCR assay. Entries here come from immuneACCESS through TCRdb and include only in-frame sequences with V and J called. Some clones fail to appear in such tables; in the studies checked, an unresolved V gene covers under half of the shortfall, and the cause of the remainder is unknown. Here the sample has about 86,000 clones; approximately 90% occur a single time. The ten largest clonotypes hold 0.28% of the sample. The specimen was unstimulated CD4+ T cells sorted from spleen or lymph node cells, collected before transplant. The receptors come from a human donor who was the organ donor for an intestinal transplant.

The gene calls are TRBV10-3 and TRBJ2-7; tentative D call: TRBD1 (5 bases). The CDR3 consists of 12 residues. With 6 bases removed from V and 3 bases from J, the gap between germline ends came to 9 bases. The germline V gene has CDR1 ENHRY and CDR2 SYGVKD. The CDR3 region is CAIRSDSYEQYF. The CDR3 DNA is TGTGCCATCAGATCTGACAGCTACGAGCAGTACTTC.

The chain combines TRBV28 with TRBJ1-1; 9 bases are shared with TRBD1. This CDR3 contains 15 residues. CDR1 and CDR2 from the germline V gene are MDHEN and SYDVKM. J was trimmed by 4 bases and V by 5 bases; bases with no gene match: 8. The CDR3 spells CASSTAGTGFTEAFF. The CDR3 region has the DNA TGTGCCAGCAGTACCGCTGGGACAGGGTTCACTGAAGCTTTCTTT.

The rearrangement links TRBV28 to TRBJ2-7; 15 nucleotides match TRBD2. Germline lookup yields CDR1 MDHEN and CDR2 SYDVKM. V shed 2 bases, J shed 1 base, and the junction held 6 bases outside the gene matches. This CDR3 spans 18 amino acids. This CDR3 is CASSLGTSGRTLSYEQYF. The CDR3 DNA reads as TGTGCCAGCAGTTTAGGGACTAGCGGGAGGACTTTATCCTACGAGCAGTACTTC.

V is TRBV2 and J is TRBJ2-5; tentative D call: TRBD1 (7 bases). V was cut by 8 bases and J by 1 base, with 11 bases left in between. CDR3 length: 13 amino acids. CDR1 SNHLY and CDR2 FYNNEI come from the germline V gene. CDR3 coding DNA: TGTGCCAGCGGCGGGACAGTCCAAGAGACCCAGTACTTC. Protein sequence: CASGGTVQETQYF. The complete variable domain, with remaining parts taken from reference TRBV2 and TRBJ2-5, reads EPEVTQTPSHQVTQMGQEVILRCVPISNHLYFYWYRQILGQKVEFLVSFYNNEISEKSEIFDDQFSVERPDGSNFTLKIRSTKLEDSAMYFCASGGTVQETQYFGPGTRLLVL.

The gene calls are TRBV11-2 and TRBJ2-7; D not certain. The germline V gene encodes CDR1 SGHAT and CDR2 FQNNGV. There are 15 residues in the CDR3. V shed 2 bases and J shed 0 bases, with 11 bases lying between them. CDR3 sequence (DNA): TGTGCCAGCAGCTTAATCCAGCACAGCTCCTACGAGCAGTACTTC. This sequence encodes CASSLIQHSSYEQYF.

The V gene is TRBV9, the J gene TRBJ2-1, with TRBD2 identical over 8 bases. Germline V gene lookup returns CDR1 SGDLS and CDR2 YYNGEE. This CDR3 has 15 residues. The V gene end was trimmed by 5 bases and the J gene end by 9 bases; junction bases not matched to a gene: 13. CDR3 DNA: TGTGCCAGCAGTCGATCAGCGGGGGTTTTGAGTGAGCAGTTCTTC. It is translated as CASSRSAGVLSEQFF.

The J gene is TRBJ2-7, the V gene TRBV2; TRBD1 might be the D (6 bases). The germline V gene has CDR1 SNHLY and CDR2 FYNNEI. V lost 8 bases and J 3 bases, leaving 17 bases between the germline ends. The CDR3 totals 14 residues. The CDR3 sequence: CASQQRTGFYEQYF. DNA of the CDR3: TGTGCCAGCCAACAGCGAACAGGGTTCTACGAGCAGTACTTC. Together with reference TRBV2 and TRBJ2-7, the CDR3 gives the full variable domain: EPEVTQTPSHQVTQMGQEVILRCVPISNHLYFYWYRQILGQKVEFLVSFYNNEISEKSEIFDDQFSVERPDGSNFTLKIRSTKLEDSAMYFCASQQRTGFYEQYFGPGTRLTVT.

The rearrangement links TRBV15 to TRBJ1-3; no clear D. The CDR3 runs 15 residues. V lost 1 base and J 4 bases, leaving 11 bases between the germline ends. CDR1 is LNHNV and CDR2 is YYDKDF in the germline V gene (reference sequence). The CDR3 reads CATSRGGHEGNTIYF. The CDR3 nucleotides read TGTGCCACCAGCAGAGGAGGGCATGAAGGAAACACCATATATTTT.

The chain uses TRBV6-1 and TRBJ1-6; 10 nucleotides align to TRBD1. This CDR3 has 16 residues. Germline loops: CDR1 MNHNS, CDR2 SASEGT. With V trimmed by 4 bases and J by 5 bases, 5 bases remained unmatched. The CDR3 loop reads CASSGRDRGNNSPLHF. The DNA of the CDR3 is TGTGCCAGCAGTGGAAGGGACAGGGGCAATAATTCACCCCTCCACTTT.

V is TRBV12-1 and J is TRBJ2-3; the table names TRBD2, a call not compared with the DNA. TRBV12-1 is recorded as a pseudogene. This CDR3 contains 17 residues. The CDR3 nucleotides read TGTGCCAGCAGCTTAACCGTAGCGGGAGGGTTATCAGATACGCAGTATTTT. Residues: CASSLTVAGGLSDTQYF.

The chain links TRBV30 to TRBJ1-2; TRBD1 is a possible D gene (6 bases). Germline V CDR1 and CDR2: GTSNPN, SVGIG (reference sequence). This CDR3 is built from 15 residues. V shed 1 base and J shed 5 bases, with 17 bases lying between them. The CDR3 protein is CAWSGGTTPFYGYTF. CDR3 nucleotide sequence: TGTGCCTGGAGTGGAGGGACAACCCCCTTTTATGGCTACACCTTC.

The chain is built from TRBV9 and TRBJ2-7; TRBD2 matches at 10 bases. Trimming at V came to 0 bases and at J to 1 base, leaving 4 bases not matched to a gene. Germline values: CDR1 SGDLS, CDR2 YYNGEE. The CDR3 has 16 residues. CDR3 in amino acids: CASSVAPSGGSYEQYF. CDR3 nucleotide sequence: TGTGCCAGCAGCGTAGCTCCTAGCGGGGGATCCTACGAGCAGTACTTC.

In regard to this clone: The germline gene is not matched at one end of the junction; a read error may be the cause. This chain joins TRBV19 and TRBJ1-1, with a possible D match to TRBD1 (5 bases). From germline, CDR1 is LNHDA and CDR2 SQIVND (reference sequence). CDR3 length equals 16 residues. CDR3 in DNA: TGTTCCAGTAGTAGACAGAATACTTTAGGGAACACTGAAGCTTTCTTT. Translation gives CSSSRQNTLGNTEAFF.

The CDR3 region is CASSSLRSYEQYF. DNA of the CDR3: TGTGCCAGCAGTTCACTCCGGAGCTACGAGCAGTACTTC. J is TRBJ2-7 and V is TRBV28, with unresolved D. Between the trimmed V and J ends, which lost 4 bases and 3 bases, there was a span of 10 bases. This CDR3 contains 13 residues. Germline assignment: CDR1 MDHEN and CDR2 SYDVKM. Full variable domain (missing parts from reference TRBV28 and TRBJ2-7): DVKVTQSSRYLVKRTGEKVFLECVQDMDHENMFWYRQDPGLGLRLIYFSYDVKMKEKGDIPEGYSVSREKKERFSLILESASTNQTSMYLCASSSLRSYEQYFGPGTRLTVT.

The chain recombines TRBV7-9 with TRBJ1-2; the D is unclear. The CDR3 has 15 residues. From germline, CDR1 is SEHNR and CDR2 FQNEAQ (reference sequence). V lost 0 bases and J 2 bases, leaving 10 bases between the germline ends. Here the CDR3 DNA reads TGTGCCAGCAGCTTAGCGGCTTCAGGAAACTATGGCTACACCTTC. Translating gives CASSLAASGNYGYTF. The variable domain in full, with the rest retrieved from reference TRBV7-9 and TRBJ1-2, is DTGVSQNPRHKITKRGQNVTFRCDPISEHNRLYWYRQTLGQGPEFLTYFQNEAQLEKSRLLSDRFSAERPKGSFSTLEIQRTEQGDSAMYLCASSLAASGNYGYTFGSGTRLTVV.

The genes are TRBV7-9 and TRBJ1-2, with a possible D match to TRBD1 (5 bases). CDR1 is SEHNR and CDR2 is FQNEAQ in the germline V gene (reference sequence). The CDR3 totals 13 residues. V gave up 2 bases and J gave up 6 bases, with 10 bases separating them. CDR3 in amino acids: CASSLIGGNGYTF. The CDR3 DNA sequence: TGTGCCAGCAGCTTAATCGGGGGTAATGGCTACACCTTC. The variable domain in full, with the rest retrieved from reference TRBV7-9 and TRBJ1-2, is DTGVSQNPRHKITKRGQNVTFRCDPISEHNRLYWYRQTLGQGPEFLTYFQNEAQLEKSRLLSDRFSAERPKGSFSTLEIQRTEQGDSAMYLCASSLIGGNGYTFGSGTRLTVV.

The V call is TRBV7-9, the J call TRBJ2-1; the match to TRBD1 covers 10 bases. Germline CDR1 reads SEHNR; CDR2 reads FQNEAQ (reference sequence). CDR3 length: 14 amino acids. V dropped 6 bases and J dropped 8; count of bases not matched to a gene: 7. The CDR3 is CASRAGTGDHEQFF. CDR3 in DNA: TGTGCCAGCAGGGCCGGGACAGGGGATCATGAGCAGTTCTTC. The variable domain in full, completed from reference TRBV7-9 and TRBJ2-1, reads DTGVSQNPRHKITKRGQNVTFRCDPISEHNRLYWYRQTLGQGPEFLTYFQNEAQLEKSRLLSDRFSAERPKGSFSTLEIQRTEQGDSAMYLCASRAGTGDHEQFFGPGTRLTVL.

J is TRBJ1-1 and V is TRBV27; a possible D gene is TRBD1 (5 bases). Germline-derived CDR1 and CDR2 are MNHEY and SMNVEV (reference sequence). The CDR3 length is 18 residues. Trimming stripped 3 bases from V and 0 bases from J, with 20 bases between. This chain's CDR3 is CASSLGGKGEGMNTEAFF. CDR3 bases: TGTGCCAGCAGTTTGGGGGGAAAGGGCGAGGGGATGAACACTGAAGCTTTCTTT.

On this clone itself: This specimen includes other DNA sequences encoding the same CDR3. V usage is TRBV29-1 and J usage is TRBJ2-3; 7 nucleotides line up with TRBD1. The germline CDR1 and CDR2 sequences are SQVTM and ANQGSEA. The trim removed 7 bases at V and 3 bases at J, leaving 10 bases unmatched. This CDR3 comprises 14 residues. The CDR3 loop reads CSALRGGGTDTQYF. The CDR3 DNA is TGCAGCGCCCTACGAGGGGGCGGGACAGATACGCAGTATTTT.

The rearrangement joins TRBV11-1 to TRBJ1-1; D not resolved. The CDR3 totals 14 residues. Between the trimmed V and J ends, which lost 2 bases and 5 bases, there was a span of 12 bases. The germline gives CDR1 SGHAT, CDR2 FQDESV (reference sequence). The CDR3: CASSLLTPGTEAFF. CDR3 DNA: TGTGCCAGCAGCTTATTAACTCCGGGGACTGAAGCTTTCTTT. The whole variable domain, filled in from reference TRBV11-1 and TRBJ1-1, reads EAEVAQSPRYKITEKSQAVAFWCDPISGHATLYWYRQILGQGPELLVQFQDESVVDDSQLPKDRFSAERLKGVDSTLKIQPAELGDSAMYLCASSLLTPGTEAFFGQGTRLTVV.

The genes are TRBV4-1 and TRBJ2-2; TRBD2 aligns across 10 bases. The length of the CDR3 is 16 residues. Trimming at V came to 4 bases and at J to 0 bases, leaving 2 bases not matched to a gene. Germline CDR1 and CDR2: MGHRA and YSYEKL. CDR3 bases: TGCGCCAGCAGCCTTGGACTAGCGGCGAACACCGGGGAGCTGTTTTTT. The encoded protein is CASSLGLAANTGELFF.

V gene TRBV14 combines with J gene TRBJ2-4; 7 nucleotides line up with TRBD1. The CDR3 consists of 15 residues. The germline gives CDR1 SGHDN, CDR2 FVKESK. Trimming removed 4 bases from V and 0 bases from J; junction bases left unmatched: 3. The CDR3 sequence is CASSRQGLAKNIQYF. DNA of the CDR3: TGTGCCAGCAGCCGACAGGGATTAGCCAAAAACATTCAGTACTTC.

This clone has just one count. The gene calls are TRBV2 and TRBJ1-5; maybe TRBD1 (5 bases). Trimming took off 7 bases at V and 6 bases at J, with 13 bases between the two ends. The CDR3 is made up of 13 amino acids. From germline, CDR1 is SNHLY and CDR2 FYNNEI. CDR3 loop: CASTRQRGQPQHF. In nucleotides, the CDR3 is TGTGCCAGCACGAGGCAAAGGGGTCAGCCCCAGCATTTT.

The V gene is TRBV7-8, the J gene TRBJ1-2, with D perhaps TRBD1 (5 bases). V was trimmed by 1 base and J by 5 bases, leaving 20 bases between them. From germline, CDR1 is SGHVS and CDR2 FQNEAQ. This CDR3 has 17 amino acids. The CDR3 region has the DNA TGTGCCAGCAGCTTAGAATTAGACGGCAGGGTGGGTTATGGCTACACCTTC. Translated: CASSLELDGRVGYGYTF.

This clone appeared a single time. As DNA, the CDR3 is TGTGCCAGCAGCTTATCCCGACTAGAGACCCAGTACTTC. It yields the protein CASSLSRLETQYF. This chain connects TRBV7-9 to TRBJ2-5; D unresolved. Looked up from germline, CDR1 is SEHNR and CDR2 is FQNEAQ (reference sequence). The CDR3 extends over 13 amino acids. Trimming stripped 2 bases from V and 4 bases from J, with 8 bases between. Full variable domain (rest looked up from reference TRBV7-9 and TRBJ2-5): DTGVSQNPRHKITKRGQNVTFRCDPISEHNRLYWYRQTLGQGPEFLTYFQNEAQLEKSRLLSDRFSAERPKGSFSTLEIQRTEQGDSAMYLCASSLSRLETQYFGPGTRLLVL.

The V call is TRBV18, the J call TRBJ1-2; 9 nucleotides line up with TRBD1. Germline V lookup: CDR1 KGHSH, CDR2 LQKENI. Trimming cost V 6 bases and J 9 bases; bases outside gene matches: 11. The CDR3 is 14 amino acids. The CDR3 nucleotides are TGTGCCAGCTCCGAGAACCCCGGGACAGGGAGCTACACCTTC. Its translation is CASSENPGTGSYTF.

V is TRBV2 and J is TRBJ2-4, with 7 positions matching TRBD1. Trimming took 3 bases from V and 3 from J; bases not matched to a gene: 11. The CDR3 totals 17 residues. Germline-derived CDR1 and CDR2 are SNHLY and FYNNEI. This CDR3 is CASSERLDRAGKNIQYF. In nucleotides, the CDR3 is TGTGCCAGCAGTGAGCGGCTTGACAGGGCAGGCAAAAACATTCAGTACTTC. The full variable domain, its missing parts supplied by reference TRBV2 and TRBJ2-4, is EPEVTQTPSHQVTQMGQEVILRCVPISNHLYFYWYRQILGQKVEFLVSFYNNEISEKSEIFDDQFSVERPDGSNFTLKIRSTKLEDSAMYFCASSERLDRAGKNIQYFGAGTRLSVL.

The rearrangement joins TRBV20-1 to TRBJ1-1, with D perhaps TRBD1 (5 bases). The germline V gene encodes CDR1 DFQATT and CDR2 SNEGSKA (reference sequence). V was pared by 4 bases and J by 11 bases, with 14 bases between. This CDR3 has 11 amino acids. CDR3 nucleotides: TGCAGTGCTAACAGGTGGGGGGACGCTTTCTTT. Protein product: CSANRWGDAFF.

V gene TRBV5-1 combines with J gene TRBJ2-5; 15 positions agree with TRBD2. CDR3 length: 16 amino acids. Germline loops: CDR1 SGHRS, CDR2 YFSETQ. J was trimmed by 5 bases and V by 3 bases; bases with no gene match: 5. CDR3 nucleotides: TGCGCCAGCAGCTCCGGACTAGCGGGAGGGTGGGAGACCCAGTACTTC. This translates into CASSSGLAGGWETQYF.